Sequencing of this T cell receptor (beta chain) was carried out in a study of blood T cells in healthy people across ages (dated by TCRdb to the mid-2010s). Regarding the research as a whole: Template switching captured roughly one uniquely barcoded TCR beta cDNA molecule per two T cells in model experiments. Using deep sequencing normalized with unique cDNA molecular identifiers, the study measured how TCR beta repertoire diversity changes with age. The donors were split into four age groups: young (average around 17 years), middle-aged (nearly 40), aged (about 62) and long-lived (approximately 80). Two additional independent replicas of 1 million unique cDNA reads from the same blood draw were analyzed for two donors (one aged 18 to 30 and one aged 80 or older). What the work shows at the level of the full study, not this receptor alone: Because donor CMV infection status was unknown, age-related changes in expanded clonotypes were potentially confounded. Compared with the aged group, more naive CD4+ T cells, fewer expanded clones and increased TCR diversity were shown by the long-lived group, suggesting age selection. A strong correlation was found between observed TCR beta diversity and the percentage of naive T cells measured by flow cytometry. Since profiling was done on bulk unsorted PBMCs, naive and antigen-experienced compartments could not be conclusively compared. Observed TCR beta diversity per million T cells fell roughly linearly with age, and a significant reduction was already apparent by age around 40. Estimates of total diversity based on one million sequenced T cells were regarded as lower bounds and as underestimates.

Of note for this clonotype: Its antigen has not been determined. The record has no base qualities; no much larger clone is one base away.

Systemically healthy Caucasian individuals from Russia, 39 in total and aged about 6 to 100 years, were included as donors. Each donor gave 8 to 10 milliliters of peripheral blood, collected into EDTA-treated Vacutainer tubes. PBMCs were isolated by Ficoll-Paque density-gradient centrifugation, with at least 6 million obtained per sample. Trizol reagent was used to extract total RNA from PBMCs, with at least 6 micrograms per sample. For every donor, flow cytometry on a PBMC aliquot measured the percentage of naive CD45RAhigh/CD27high T cells. The library was built by means of 5' RACE. The sequencer was an Illumina HiSeq 2500. A second roughly 7 to 11 cycle PCR used a sample-barcoded 5' primer and a J-beta primer mix. A unique molecular identifier was introduced onto each TCR beta cDNA molecule by a template-switch 5' adaptor carrying 12 random nucleotides. Each sample yielded at least 3 million CDR3-containing paired-end reads. The Mint cDNA synthesis kit, primed by a TRBC-specific oligonucleotide, was used to synthesize first-strand cDNA from all RNA. After uracil-DNA glycosylase treatment, a first 18-cycle PCR used universal primers M1SS and BC2_uni_R on all cDNA. As for how the authors treated the data: For normalization, 1 million high-quality reads, each with a distinct molecular identifier, were randomly selected from each sample. Instead of being binned into consensus sequences, reads that shared molecular identifiers were thrown out. MiTCR, set to a Q25 quality threshold and the strictest error-elimination algorithm, was used for CDR3 identification, clonotype clustering and error correction. Lower-bound total TCR beta diversity was estimated with a nonparametric unseen species model using Euler transformation. TCRdb reanalyzed the raw reads on its own, using fastp at Q25 for trimming and MiXCR for clone calling, and kept in-frame beta chains. Each record represents a unique CDR3 protein, reported with the most common genes and DNA among its rows. TCRdb's processing, not the study's, gives the V and J calls here. This sample comprises 760,000 or so distinct CDR3 sequences, 25% of them detected only once. The top ten constitute more than 8% of the sample.

The germline V and J ends show losses of 4 bases and 5 bases respectively, and no gene match explains 7 bases of the junction. CDR1 and CDR2 are drawn from the germline V gene: SGHTA, FQGNSA. The CDR3 measures 15 amino acids from cysteine to phenylalanine. The entry retains the CDR3 DNA only, 45 bases that are in frame from base 1. The same data also went into a second study, on T cells of mothers and their children. The second investigation adds: The donors were nine systemically healthy Caucasian individuals, made up of three mothers and their six children. cDNA synthesis used all of the extracted RNA, with roughly 1.6 ug of RNA in each 15 ul reaction. In the second PCR, the M1S primer added sample barcodes and 2-4 random nucleotides. Over 9.5 million TCR beta CDR3 reads were obtained for each mother, and about 3 million reads were obtained for each child. Thymic selection similarly shapes TCR recombination output in related and unrelated pairs, with minor effect from inherited differences. Normalized repertoire overlap was always slightly but never significantly higher in related than unrelated mother-child pairs. No persistent microchimeric T cell clones were detected, at a sensitivity of roughly 100 clones per million clonotypes. Deep NGS was used in the study to compare the TCR beta repertoires of mothers and children and to look for features that separate related mother-child pairs from unrelated individuals. On average, the children were approximately 11 +/- 4 years old, while the mothers were roughly 40 +/- 4 years old. After adapters were ligated using NEBNext reagents, the libraries underwent 100+100 nt paired-end sequencing on an Illumina HiSeq 2000. To prevent cross-contamination, the mother and child libraries were prepared one month apart and sequenced in separate runs. For each donor, somewhere between 500,000 and 2,000,000 distinct TCR beta clonotypes were identified. Naive TCR beta clonotypes were estimated from low-frequency clonotypes matched to each donor's FACS-determined naive share, without sorting.

Material: blood. The chain uses TRBV7-2 and TRBJ2-3, with TRBD1 identical over 9 junction bases. This sequence was found in a boy under 18 in good health. The CDR3 reads CASSSTGGSGDTQYF. The bases are TGTGCCAGCAGCTCAACAGGGGGCTCGGGAGATACGCAGTATTTT.